These 25 T cell receptor beta chains were all obtained from the same sample, sequenced in a study of T cell responses to AZD1222 COVID-19 vaccine (dated by TCRdb to the early 2020s). Library generation was performed with the immunoSEQ multiplex PCR assay. TCRdb retrieved this table from immuneACCESS and kept in-frame rearrangements only. Not all clones are present; in checked studies, unresolved V genes account for under half, and no reason is known for the remainder. The sample table lists about 140,000 clones, 70% to 90% of them with a count of one. Approximately 2.8% of the sample is in the top ten clones. This specimen's time point label, per the study, means: about 28 days (+/-7) after the second vaccine dose. The source material was peripheral blood, sampled 28 days after the second AZD1222 dose. The receptor set was obtained from an adult who received the AZD1222 COVID-19 vaccine.

The V and J genes are TRBV9 and TRBJ1-2; D gene unclear. Germline CDR1 reads SGDLS; CDR2 reads YYNGEE. V was shortened by 0 bases and J by 3 bases, with 21 bases between the two germline ends. The CDR3 loop spans 18 amino acids. The CDR3 spells CASSVGIGSFFRDYGYTF. CDR3 nucleotides: TGTGCCAGCAGCGTAGGGATCGGTTCCTTTTTTAGAGACTATGGCTACACCTTC.

The J gene is TRBJ2-3, the V gene TRBV4-3; possibly TRBD2 for D (5 bases). The CDR3 has 16 residues. V was clipped by 0 bases and J by 2 bases, with 12 bases between them. The V gene's germline CDR1 is LGHNA and CDR2 YSLEER. CDR3 nucleotides: TGCGCCAGCAGCCAAGATCGGAGCGGATTCACAGATACGCAGTATTTT. Protein product: CASSQDRSGFTDTQYF.

The J gene is TRBJ1-5, the V gene TRBV6-1; 7 nucleotides line up with TRBD1. Losses at the gene ends were 5 bases for V and 2 bases for J; bases not matched to a gene: 6. The CDR3 loop spans 15 amino acids. Germline values: CDR1 MNHNS, CDR2 SASEGT. The CDR3 loop is CASSINRGGNQPQHF. CDR3 DNA sequence: TGTGCCAGCAGTATCAACAGGGGCGGCAATCAGCCCCAGCATTTT.

The CDR3 is CASTQGSEAFF. In nucleotides, the CDR3 is TGTGCCAGTACCCAGGGGAGTGAAGCTTTCTTT. The chain combines TRBV19 with TRBJ1-1; the D gene is possibly TRBD1 (6 bases). V gave up 7 bases and J gave up 7 bases, with 10 bases separating them. Germline lookup yields CDR1 LNHDA and CDR2 SQIVND (reference sequence). The CDR3 length is 11 residues. The full variable domain, in which reference TRBV19 and TRBJ1-1 provide the parts outside the CDR3, is DGGITQSPKYLFRKEGQNVTLSCEQNLNHDAMYWYRQDPGQGLRLIYYSQIVNDFQKGDIAEGYSVSREKKESFPLTVTSAQKNPTAFYLCASTQGSEAFFGQGTRLTVV.

The V and J genes are TRBV7-9 and TRBJ2-6, with D possibly TRBD1 on 5 matching bases. Germline V gene lookup returns CDR1 SEHNR and CDR2 FQNEAQ (reference sequence). The length of the CDR3 is 17 residues. V lost 5 bases and J 0 bases, leaving 14 bases between the germline ends. The CDR3 spells CASSRLGRSSGANVLTF. DNA for the CDR3: TGTGCCAGCAGCAGGCTGGGGCGGAGCTCTGGGGCCAACGTCCTGACTTTC.

V is TRBV28 and J is TRBJ1-4, with D possibly TRBD1 on 5 matching bases. V was cut by 5 bases and J by 8 bases, with 18 bases left in between. The CDR3 extends over 15 amino acids. Per germline, CDR1 MDHEN and CDR2 SYDVKM. The CDR3 DNA follows: TGTGCCAGCAGTCCTCCCCAGGGAGGTAACGAAAAACTGTTTTTT. It codes for CASSPPQGGNEKLFF.

V usage is TRBV10-3 and J usage is TRBJ1-2; D is possibly TRBD1 (5 bases). CDR3 length: 12 amino acids. Trimming left V 3 bases short and J 5 bases short, with 7 bases between. The V gene's germline CDR1 is ENHRY and CDR2 SYGVKD. The CDR3 loop is CAISEQAYGYTF. The CDR3 DNA follows: TGTGCCATCAGTGAACAGGCGTATGGCTACACCTTC.

In DNA, the CDR3 is TGTGCCAGCAGCTTAATTTTCGGGTTGGGGGTCCAAGAGACCCAGTACTTC. This translates into CASSLIFGLGVQETQYF. This rearrangement joins TRBV7-2 to TRBJ2-5; D is possibly TRBD1 or TRBD2 (5 bases each). Deletions cut 2 bases from V and 1 base from J, with 17 bases between. This CDR3 is 17 amino acids long. Looked up from germline, CDR1 is SGHTA and CDR2 is FQGNSA.

V is TRBV7-9 and J is TRBJ2-6; D is unresolved. V was cut by 5 bases and J by 1 base, with 12 bases left in between. Germline V CDR1 and CDR2: SEHNR, FQNEAQ (reference sequence). This CDR3 is 16 amino acids long. The CDR3 here is CASSLAVGSGANVLTF. DNA for the CDR3: TGTGCCAGCAGCCTTGCGGTGGGATCTGGGGCCAACGTCCTGACTTTC.

J is TRBJ2-4 and V is TRBV15; no clear D gene. Trimming pared 8 bases from V and 7 bases from J, leaving 15 bases between. Per germline, CDR1 LNHNV and CDR2 YYDKDF (reference sequence). This CDR3 comprises 13 residues. CDR3 bases: TGTGCCACCCTTTCATTATCGTATAACATTCAGTACTTC. Amino acid sequence: CATLSLSYNIQYF.

The rearrangement links TRBV4-1 to TRBJ2-7; D unclear. CDR1 is MGHRA and CDR2 is YSYEKL in the germline V gene. This CDR3 has 12 residues. Trimming removed 4 bases at V and 2 bases at J, with 6 bases between. The CDR3 DNA is TGCGCCAGCAGCCGCAAAGCCTACGAGCAGTACTTC. Translating gives CASSRKAYEQYF.

This chain connects TRBV7-2 to TRBJ2-3, with D unresolved. The germline V gene has CDR1 SGHTA and CDR2 FQGNSA. CDR3 length equals 15 residues. Trimming left V 3 bases short and J 0 bases short, with 10 bases between. CDR3 sequence (DNA): TGTGCCAGCAGCTTCTCGCATACTAGCACAGATACGCAGTATTTT. As protein: CASSFSHTSTDTQYF. The whole variable domain, filled in from reference TRBV7-2 and TRBJ2-3, reads GAGVSQSPSNKVTEKGKDVELRCDPISGHTALYWYRQSLGQGLEFLIYFQGNSAPDKSGLPSDRFSAERTGGSVSTLTIQRTQQEDSAVYLCASSFSHTSTDTQYFGPGTRLTVL.

The genes are TRBV6-5 and TRBJ2-3; D gene ambiguous. Germline V gives CDR1 MNHEY, CDR2 SVGAGI. This CDR3 contains 12 residues. V was trimmed by 2 bases and J by 11 bases, leaving 11 bases between them. The CDR3 nucleotides read TGTGCCAGCAGTTACCCTCACGCGGAGCAGTATTTT. The encoded protein is CASSYPHAEQYF.

The chain joins TRBV3-1 (or the pseudogene TRBV3-2) to TRBJ2-1; D might be TRBD2 (6 bases). V was pared by 1 base and J by 9 bases, with 13 bases between. Per the germline V gene, CDR1 is LGHDT and CDR2 is YNNKEL (reference sequence). The CDR3 totals 14 residues. CDR3 amino acids: CASSQVRDFGEQFF. CDR3 bases: TGTGCCAGCAGCCAAGTTAGGGACTTTGGTGAGCAGTTCTTC.

The V call is TRBV7-2, the J call TRBJ1-6; the D gene is possibly TRBD1 (5 bases). Germline CDR1 is SGHTA and CDR2 is FQGNSA. The V end lost 5 bases, the J end lost 9 bases, and 17 bases lay between the germline ends. CDR3 size: 15 residues. The CDR3: CASSNPGEVGSPLHF. For the CDR3, the DNA is TGTGCCAGCAGCAACCCGGGGGAGGTGGGTTCACCCCTCCACTTT. Filled out from reference TRBV7-2 and TRBJ1-6, the complete variable domain reads GAGVSQSPSNKVTEKGKDVELRCDPISGHTALYWYRQSLGQGLEFLIYFQGNSAPDKSGLPSDRFSAERTGGSVSTLTIQRTQQEDSAVYLCASSNPGEVGSPLHFGNGTRLTVT.

The chain links TRBV12-3 or TRBV12-4 to TRBJ2-1; D could derive from TRBD1 or TRBD2 (5 bases each). Trimming took off 6 bases at V and 13 bases at J, with 16 bases between the two ends. The CDR3 is 12 residues long. The CDR3, as DNA: TGTGCCAGCAGCCCACCCGAGGGGATTCAGTTCTTC. Its protein is CASSPPEGIQFF.

This clone was counted a single time. The chain carries TRBV28 and TRBJ2-7, with TRBD1 matching over 8 bases. CDR3 length: 15 residues. Trimming cost V 6 bases and J 4 bases; bases outside gene matches: 11. Germline V lookup: CDR1 MDHEN, CDR2 SYDVKM. CDR3 bases: TGTGCCAGCAGCCCCCCCGGACAGGGTGCTTACGAGCAGTACTTC. Its protein product is CASSPPGQGAYEQYF.

The CDR3: CASSITGAGELFF. CDR3 sequence (DNA): TGTGCCAGTAGTATTACAGGGGCCGGGGAGCTGTTTTTT. The chain links TRBV19 to TRBJ2-2; 7 bases line up with TRBD1. CDR3 size: 13 residues. J gave up 6 bases and V 3 bases, and 1 base lay outside the gene matches. CDR1 and CDR2 (germline): LNHDA, SQIVND (reference sequence). Filled out from reference TRBV19 and TRBJ2-2, the complete variable domain reads DGGITQSPKYLFRKEGQNVTLSCEQNLNHDAMYWYRQDPGQGLRLIYYSQIVNDFQKGDIAEGYSVSREKKESFPLTVTSAQKNPTAFYLCASSITGAGELFFGEGSRLTVL.

V is TRBV9 and J is TRBJ1-4; TRBD1 matches 7 bases. Losses at the gene ends were 3 bases for V and 4 bases for J; bases not matched to a gene: 6. The germline V gene has CDR1 SGDLS and CDR2 YYNGEE. The CDR3 contains 15 residues. CDR3 sequence: CASSANTGVNEKLFF. The CDR3 DNA reads as TGTGCCAGCAGCGCAAATACAGGGGTTAATGAAAAACTGTTTTTT.

This chain joins TRBV24-1 and TRBJ2-2, with a weak D call TRBD2 (5 bases). The V end was cut by 2 bases, the J end by 5 bases, with 17 bases between. CDR3 length equals 17 residues. Germline V gene lookup returns CDR1 KGHDR and CDR2 SFDVKD. The CDR3 protein is CATSDSSPSSKTGELFF. The CDR3 coding sequence is TGTGCCACCAGTGATTCAAGTCCTAGCTCCAAGACCGGGGAGCTGTTTTTT.

The chain is built from TRBV6-6 and TRBJ1-1; possible D gene TRBD1, 6 bases. Germline CDR1 reads MNHNY; CDR2 reads SVGAGI (reference sequence). Trimming cost V 6 bases and J 11 bases, with 22 bases left between them. CDR3 length: 14 residues. Here the CDR3 reads CASREGDGASQAFF. DNA of the CDR3: TGTGCCAGCAGAGAGGGGGACGGAGCATCGCAGGCTTTCTTT.

The J gene is TRBJ2-7, the V gene TRBV23-1; TRBD1 agrees at 11 bases. Being an ORF, TRBV23-1 has a function that is uncertain. CDR3 size: 18 residues. V shed 4 bases and J 0 bases; nucleotides not matched to a gene: 11. CDR3 loop: CASSRPGTGGPSSYEQYF. CDR3 DNA: TGCGCCAGCAGTCGCCCCGGGACAGGGGGGCCTAGCTCCTACGAGCAGTACTTC.

The V gene is TRBV6-5, the J gene TRBJ1-3; TRBD1 matches at 7 bases. CDR1 is MNHEY and CDR2 is SVGAGI in the germline V gene. V lost 8 bases, J lost 4 bases, and 11 bases stayed unmatched. This CDR3 has 15 amino acids. The DNA of the CDR3 is TGTGCCAGCTGCGCCACAGGGGAGGGCGGAAACACCATATATTTT. Translating it yields CASCATGEGGNTIYF.

The rearrangement links TRBV9 to TRBJ2-2; the D gene is possibly TRBD1 (5 bases). Trimming took off 0 bases at V and 7 bases at J, with 10 bases between the two ends. Germline loops: CDR1 SGDLS, CDR2 YYNGEE. This CDR3 comprises 14 residues. DNA for the CDR3: TGTGCCAGCAGCGTAGCAGGGTATGGCGGGGAGCTGTTTTTT. Protein: CASSVAGYGGELFF. The whole variable domain, filled in from reference TRBV9 and TRBJ2-2, reads DSGVTQTPKHLITATGQRVTLRCSPRSGDLSVYWYQQSLDQGLQFLIQYYNGEERAKGNILERFSAQQFPDLHSELNLSSLELGDSALYFCASSVAGYGGELFFGEGSRLTVL.

This rearrangement joins TRBV24-1 to TRBJ2-1; TRBD1 matches at 8 bases. The CDR3 covers 14 residues. CDR1 and CDR2 (germline): KGHDR, SFDVKD. J was trimmed by 8 bases and V by 7 bases; bases with no gene match: 9. The chain's CDR3 is CATSRQGPLDEQFF. The CDR3 nucleotides are TGTGCCACCAGCCGACAGGGGCCTTTGGATGAGCAGTTCTTC.